This TCR beta chain was sequenced for a study of regulatory T cells in long-lasting Graves disease (dated by TCRdb to about 2021). A note on the overall study: Persistent Graves' disease was defined as antithyroid drug treatment for over 5 years with persistently positive TSH receptor autoantibodies. Peripheral blood TCR sequencing and RNA sequencing compared persistent Graves' disease patients with newly diagnosed Graves' disease patients. The study was conducted in China and was registered as a clinical trial. On average, persistent Graves' disease patients in the clinical cohort had been on antithyroid drugs for approximately ten years. A total of about 35 samples underwent TCR sequencing, from some 13 patients with persistent Graves' disease and roughly 20 patients with newly diagnosed Graves' disease. Study-level results and caveats: Compared with newly diagnosed patients, patients with persistent Graves' disease had lower TCR Shannon entropy and fewer highly expanded clones, which suggests clonal expansion. Patients with persistent disease shared more public clonotypes (over 2,500) than newly diagnosed patients did (about 1,000). As a limitation, the authors acknowledged that the small sample size may reduce accuracy. TRBV28, TRBJ1-2 and TRBJ2-5 were preferentially used in persistent disease, while TRBV20-1 and TRBJ2-1 were favored in newly diagnosed disease. Only the TCR beta chain was sequenced and analyzed. Because the primary lesion, thyroid tissue, could not be accessed, the study looked at peripheral blood alone.

At the junction V is shortened by 5 bases and J by 4 bases, with 18 bases in between. CDR1 DFQATT and CDR2 SNEGSKA are derived from the germline V gene (reference sequence). The CDR3, from cysteine to phenylalanine, totals 14 residues. Only the CDR3 region is kept as DNA, spanning 42 bases read in frame from base 1. Libraries were constructed by multiplex PCR. Sequencing was performed on an Illumina HiSeq 4000. CDR3 regions were amplified by Arm-PCR with iRepertoire HTBI primers to construct TCR beta libraries. Gel purification was performed on PCR products prior to sequencing. In the original analysis: Gene usage analysis of CDR3 amino acid clonotypes relied on the roughly 60 TRBV and 13 to 15 TRBJ segments identified across samples. COPE and FqMerger were used to merge the filtered high-quality paired reads into contigs. BLAST was used to align contigs to IMGT TRBV, TRBD and TRBJ reference genes, and CDR3 was defined according to IMGT. Any clonotype with a frequency above 0.1% was counted as a highly expanded clone. Shannon entropy was used to measure repertoire diversity, and the Gini coefficient was used to measure V-J evenness. A clonotype was considered public if more than one individual shared it. Through fastp at Q25 and MiXCR, TCRdb rebuilt clones from the public reads, retaining in-frame beta chains. CDR3 protein sequences are deduplicated, and each keeps its most common genes and DNA. Clone size and V and J calls follow TCRdb, not the original study. The sample table records about 660,000 distinct CDR3 sequences; around 30% of these occur just once. The ten largest make up about 40% of the sample.

The intended sense of this specimen's time point label: persistent/refractory GD, antithyroid drugs over 5 years with positive TRAb. RNA was extracted from PBMCs in TRIzol for both TCR sequencing and RNA sequencing. Graves' disease was diagnosed according to American Thyroid Association guidelines. Patients were recruited from an endocrinology department in Xi'an, China. From each patient, approximately 10 milliliters of peripheral blood was collected into an EDTA anticoagulant tube. Ficoll Paque Plus density gradient separation was used to isolate PBMCs, and no additional T cell sorting was done. An Agilent 2100 Bioanalyzer and agarose gel were used to assess RNA quality, and a NanoDrop 2000 was used to measure RNA concentration. This clonotype occurred a few times. This clone's antigen is unknown. No much larger clone exists at a distance of one base, and base qualities are not known.

This TCR was sampled from a female donor with Graves disease. Recombination connected TRBV20-1 to TRBJ2-7, with the D call perhaps TRBD1 or TRBD2, as 5 bases match in each case. Material: peripheral blood mononuclear cells (PBMCs), obtained when the disease was refractory, from a patient treated with antithyroid drugs. The DNA sequence follows: TGCAGTGCTGGGGCGGGCGGATCTGGGTACGAGCAGTACTTC. This translates into CSAGAGGSGYEQYF.